This T cell receptor beta chain was recorded in a study of blood T cell repertoires in COVID-19. Turning to the study itself: COVID-19 samples, acute and convalescent, were from the United States, Italy and Spain. The analysed material was cDNA or gDNA that came from T cells, B-cell-depleted T cells, or PBMCs.

It was during active infection that Seattle patients were enrolled and then longitudinally followed. This clone has a handful of counts. In the original workflow: Reference gene primers were amplified, and this amplification served to estimate nucleated cell counts. The method was immunoSEQ multiplex PCR; TCRdb's version includes in-frame clones alone and lacks a portion of them. V, J and clone size were drawn from that table, and D and trimming were deduced from the DNA. The table records approximately 230,000 clones, more than 70% of them present only once. Source material: peripheral blood. This receptor was obtained from a woman aged 30 to 39 with COVID-19, enrolled during active disease.

CDR3 nucleotide sequence: TGTGCCAGTAGCTCCCTCCAGGGTGGTGAAGCTTTCTTT. This sequence encodes CASSSLQGGEAFF. The chain links TRBV19 to TRBJ1-1, with a weak D call TRBD1 (5 bases). The CDR3 has 13 residues. Germline CDR1 LNHDA, CDR2 SQIVND (reference sequence). Trimming shortened V by 6 bases and J by 7 bases, and 15 bases separated the two germline ends.